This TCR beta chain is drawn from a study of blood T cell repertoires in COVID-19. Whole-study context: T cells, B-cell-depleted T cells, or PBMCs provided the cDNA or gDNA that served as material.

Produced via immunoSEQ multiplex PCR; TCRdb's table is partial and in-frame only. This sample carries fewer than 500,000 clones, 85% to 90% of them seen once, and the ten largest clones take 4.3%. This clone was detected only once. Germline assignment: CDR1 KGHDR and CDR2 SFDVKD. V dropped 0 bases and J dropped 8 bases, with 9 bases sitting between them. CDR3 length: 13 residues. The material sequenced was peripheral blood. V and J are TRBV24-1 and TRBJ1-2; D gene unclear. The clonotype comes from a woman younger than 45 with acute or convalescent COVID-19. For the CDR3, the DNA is TGTGCCACCAGTGATTTGGAGCAGCGCGGCTACACCTTC. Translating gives CATSDLEQRGYTF.